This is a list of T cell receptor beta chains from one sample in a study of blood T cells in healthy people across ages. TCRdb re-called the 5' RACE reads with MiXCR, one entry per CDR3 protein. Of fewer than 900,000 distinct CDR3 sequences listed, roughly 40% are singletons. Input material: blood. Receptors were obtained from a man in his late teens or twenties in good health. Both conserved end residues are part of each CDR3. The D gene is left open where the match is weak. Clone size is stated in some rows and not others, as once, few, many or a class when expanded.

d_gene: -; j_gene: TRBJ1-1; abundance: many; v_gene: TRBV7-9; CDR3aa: CASSPMNTEAFF; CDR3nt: TGTGCCAGCAGTCCCATGAACACTGAAGCTTTCTTT
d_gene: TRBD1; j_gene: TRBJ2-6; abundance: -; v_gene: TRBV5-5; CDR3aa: CASSNDRGIGANVLTF; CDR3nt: TGTGCCAGCAGCAATGACAGGGGGATAGGGGCCAACGTCCTGACTTTC
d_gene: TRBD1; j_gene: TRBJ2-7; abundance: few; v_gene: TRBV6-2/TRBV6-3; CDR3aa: CASSCGTGINYEQYF; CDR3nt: TGTGCCAGCAGTTGCGGGACAGGAATAAACTACGAGCAGTACTTC
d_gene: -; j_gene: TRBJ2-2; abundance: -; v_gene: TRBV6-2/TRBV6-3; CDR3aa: CASKGEVNTGKLFF; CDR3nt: TGTGCTAGCAAGGGGGAGGTGAACACCGGGAAGCTGTTTTTT
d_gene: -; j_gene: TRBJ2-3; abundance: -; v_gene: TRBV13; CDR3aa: CASSLHDTDTQYF; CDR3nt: TGTGCCAGCAGCTTACACGACACAGATACGCAGTATTTT
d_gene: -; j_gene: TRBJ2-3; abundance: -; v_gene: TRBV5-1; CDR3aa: CASSPENTKDVVTQYF; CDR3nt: TGCGCCAGCAGCCCCGAAAACACCAAGGACGTTGTTACGCAGTATTTT
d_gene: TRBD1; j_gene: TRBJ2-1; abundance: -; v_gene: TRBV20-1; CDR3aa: CSASFRGQGLYNEQFF; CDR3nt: TGCAGTGCTAGTTTTAGGGGACAGGGACTCTACAATGAGCAGTTCTTC
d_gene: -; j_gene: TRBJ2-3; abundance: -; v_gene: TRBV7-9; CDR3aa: CASSLEGGAQYF; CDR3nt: TGTGCCAGCAGCTTAGAGGGCGGGGCGCAGTATTTT
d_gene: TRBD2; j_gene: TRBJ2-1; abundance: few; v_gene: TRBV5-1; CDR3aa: CASSSGTSGNSYNEQFF; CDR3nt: TGCGCCAGCAGCTCAGGGACTAGCGGAAACTCCTACAATGAGCAGTTCTTC
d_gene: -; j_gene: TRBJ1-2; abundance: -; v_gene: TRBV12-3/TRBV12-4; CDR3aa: CASTPHRGGYTF; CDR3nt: TGTGCCAGCACCCCTCATCGCGGGGGCTACACCTTC
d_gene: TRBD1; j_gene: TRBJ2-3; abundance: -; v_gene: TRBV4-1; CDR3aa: CASSRPGQGEPDTQYF; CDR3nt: TGCGCCAGCAGCCGACCTGGACAGGGGGAACCAGATACGCAGTATTTT
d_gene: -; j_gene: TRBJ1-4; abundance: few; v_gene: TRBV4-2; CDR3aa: CASSQDLSTGGEKLFF; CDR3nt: TGTGCCAGCAGCCAAGATCTTTCGACAGGAGGTGAAAAACTGTTTTTT
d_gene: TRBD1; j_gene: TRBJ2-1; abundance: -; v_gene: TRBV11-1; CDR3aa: CASRQNTYGTGEKMYNEQFF; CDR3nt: TGTGCCAGCAGACAAAATACTTACGGGACAGGGGAAAAAATGTACAATGAGCAGTTCTTC
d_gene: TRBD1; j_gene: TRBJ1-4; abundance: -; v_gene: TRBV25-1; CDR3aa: CASSAHPTGGEKLFF; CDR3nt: TGTGCCAGCAGTGCCCACCCAACAGGGGGAGAAAAACTGTTTTTT
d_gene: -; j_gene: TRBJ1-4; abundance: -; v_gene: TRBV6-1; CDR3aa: CASSESVGVLGQKLFF; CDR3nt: TGTGCCAGCAGTGAATCCGTGGGCGTCCTGGGGCAAAAACTGTTTTTT
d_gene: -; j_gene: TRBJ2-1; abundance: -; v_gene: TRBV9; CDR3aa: CASSGSGKETQFF; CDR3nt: TGTGCCAGCAGCGGATCCGGGAAGGAGACCCAGTTCTTC
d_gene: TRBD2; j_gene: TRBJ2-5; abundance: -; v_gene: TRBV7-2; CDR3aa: CASSLAREGYEQYF; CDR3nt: TGTGCCAGCAGCCTAGCGAGGGAGGGCTATGAGCAGTACTTC